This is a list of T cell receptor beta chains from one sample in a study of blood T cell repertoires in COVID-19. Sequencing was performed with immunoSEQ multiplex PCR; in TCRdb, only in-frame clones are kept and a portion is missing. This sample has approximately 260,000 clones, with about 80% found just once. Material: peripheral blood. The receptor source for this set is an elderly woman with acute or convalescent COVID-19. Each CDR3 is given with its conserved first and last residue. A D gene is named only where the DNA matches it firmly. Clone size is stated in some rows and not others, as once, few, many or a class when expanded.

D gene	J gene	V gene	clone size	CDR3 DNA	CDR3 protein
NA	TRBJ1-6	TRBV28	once	TGTGCCAGCAGCTCAGGGGTAGCCAGCTCCTATAATTCACCCCTCCACTTT	CASSSGVASSYNSPLHF
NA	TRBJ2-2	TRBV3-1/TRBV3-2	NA	TGTGCCAGCAGCCAAGTCAGGGACACCGGGGAGCTGTTTTTT	CASSQVRDTGELFF
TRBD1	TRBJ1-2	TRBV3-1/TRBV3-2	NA	TGTGCCAGCAGCCTACCGGGACAGTTTAACTATGGCTACACCTTC	CASSLPGQFNYGYTF
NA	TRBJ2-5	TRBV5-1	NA	TGCGCCAGCAGCTTGGTTGGGGACACTCAAGAGACCCAGTACTTC	CASSLVGDTQETQYF
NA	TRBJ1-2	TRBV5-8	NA	TGTGCCAGCAGCTTGGTCTCTCCTTATGGCTACACCTTC	CASSLVSPYGYTF
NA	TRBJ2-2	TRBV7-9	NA	TGTGCCAGCAGCCGCCGGACAGAGACGAACACCGGGGAGCTGTTTTTT	CASSRRTETNTGELFF
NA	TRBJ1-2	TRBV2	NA	TGTGCCAGCAGTGAAGGCAGAGGTTTCTATGGCTACACCTTC	CASSEGRGFYGYTF
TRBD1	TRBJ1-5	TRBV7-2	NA	TGTGCCAGCAGCCTAGAGGGACAGGGTCTCCAGCCCCAGCATTTT	CASSLEGQGLQPQHF
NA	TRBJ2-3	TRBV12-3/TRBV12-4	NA	TGTGCCAGCAGTTTAAACTCAGATACGCAGTATTTT	CASSLNSDTQYF
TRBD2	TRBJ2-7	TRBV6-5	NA	TGTGCCAGCTCCAAGGGCGGGGGGCTCTCCTACGAGCAGTACTTC	CASSKGGGLSYEQYF
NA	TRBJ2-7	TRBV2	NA	TGTGCCAGCAGCCTGCAGGGGCCGCTTTACTTC	CASSLQGPLYF
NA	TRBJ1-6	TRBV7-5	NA	TGTGCCAGAAGCTTAGTAGACAGGACAGAATATAATTCACCCCTCCACTTT	CARSLVDRTEYNSPLHF
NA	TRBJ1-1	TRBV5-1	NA	TGCGCCAGCAGCTCGGGACTGCCGAACACTGAAGCTTTCTTT	CASSSGLPNTEAFF
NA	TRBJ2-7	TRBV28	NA	TGTGCCAGCAGTTTATGGGTCGCGGGCAGAAGCTCCTACGAGCAGTACTTC	CASSLWVAGRSSYEQYF
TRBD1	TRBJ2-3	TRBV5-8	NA	TGTGCCAGCAGCTTGGGGGCTCAGGGGGCCCGGGATACGCAGTATTTT	CASSLGAQGARDTQYF
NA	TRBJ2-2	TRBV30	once	TGTGCCTGGAGAAGCGGTTCGAACACCGGGGAGCTGTTTTTT	CAWRSGSNTGELFF
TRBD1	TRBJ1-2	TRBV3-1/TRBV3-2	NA	TGTGCCAGCAGCGCGGGACAGGTCCCCTGGGGCTACACCTTC	CASSAGQVPWGYTF
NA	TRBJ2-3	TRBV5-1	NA	TGCGCCAGCAGCTTGGTCGTGGATACGCAGTATTTT	CASSLVVDTQYF
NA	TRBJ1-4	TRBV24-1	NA	TGTGCCACCGGCGGTCGAAAAGTTCTGACAGGCGCGTCTGCAACTAATGAAAAACTGTTTTTT	CATGGRKVLTGASATNEKLFF
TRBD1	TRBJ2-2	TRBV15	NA	TGTGCCACCAGCATCTGGGGGACAGTGAACACCGGGGAGCTGTTTTTT	CATSIWGTVNTGELFF
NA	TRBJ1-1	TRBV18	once	TGTGCCAGCGCAACAACAGGATTGAACACTGAAGCTTTCTTT	CASATTGLNTEAFF
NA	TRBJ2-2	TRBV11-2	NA	TGTGCCAGCAGCTTGTTTGGAGGGCTGTTTTTT	CASSLFGGLFF
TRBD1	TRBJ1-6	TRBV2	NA	TGTGCCATTCGGGAACAGGGGGCTATTTCACCCCTCCACTTT	CAIREQGAISPLHF
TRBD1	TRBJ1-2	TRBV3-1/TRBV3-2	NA	TGTGCCAGCAGCCCCCACAGGGGCGATGGCTACACCTTC	CASSPHRGDGYTF
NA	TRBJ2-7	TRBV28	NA	TGTGCCAGCAGTCTACCACCCTACAGGCCGCGGTTCTACGAGCAGTACTTC	CASSLPPYRPRFYEQYF
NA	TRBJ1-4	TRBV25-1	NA	TGTGCCAGCAGTGAAGAGGGTCCTAATGAAAAACTGTTTTTT	CASSEEGPNEKLFF
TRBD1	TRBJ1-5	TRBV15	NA	TGTGCCACCAGCAGGACAGGGTCCAATCAGCCCCAGCATTTT	CATSRTGSNQPQHF
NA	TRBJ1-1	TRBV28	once	TGTGCCAGCAGTTTAGGCAGAATTTTGGCTTTCTTT	CASSLGRILAFF
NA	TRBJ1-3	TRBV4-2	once	TGTGCCAGCAGCCAACAGGGGTCTGGAAACACCATATATTTT	CASSQQGSGNTIYF
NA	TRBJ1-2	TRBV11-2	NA	TGTGCCAGCAGCCCCGGACAGAGTTACGGCTACACCTTC	CASSPGQSYGYTF
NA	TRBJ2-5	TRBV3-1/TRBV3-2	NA	TGTGCCAGCAGCCAGGTGGCAGTCCAAGAGACCCAGTACTTC	CASSQVAVQETQYF
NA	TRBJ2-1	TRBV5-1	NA	TGCGCCAGCAGCTTCGACTACCTATACAATGAGCAGTTCTTC	CASSFDYLYNEQFF
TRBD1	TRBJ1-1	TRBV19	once	TGTGCCAGTACCCCGGGACAGATCATGAACACTGAAGCTTTCTTT	CASTPGQIMNTEAFF
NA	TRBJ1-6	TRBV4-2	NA	TGTGCCAGCAGCCAAGATCAGGGCAGGGCAGGGATTTCACCCCTCCACTTT	CASSQDQGRAGISPLHF
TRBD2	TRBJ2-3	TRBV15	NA	TGTGCCACCAGCAGAGAACGGCCGGGACTAGCAGATACGCAGTATTTT	CATSRERPGLADTQYF
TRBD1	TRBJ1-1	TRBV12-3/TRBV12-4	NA	TGTGCCAGCAGAGCCCCGGGACAGGGGGAAGCTTTCTTT	CASRAPGQGEAFF
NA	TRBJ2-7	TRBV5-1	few	TGCGCCAGCAGCTTGCAGCCAGGGGACCTCTACGAGCAGTACTTC	CASSLQPGDLYEQYF
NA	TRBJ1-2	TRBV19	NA	TGTGCCAGTAGTTTCCTGATGGGAGCTAACTATGGCTACACCTTC	CASSFLMGANYGYTF